These T cell receptor beta chains were read from a single sample in a study of control samples from healthy donors and cancer patients. Method: immunoSEQ multiplex PCR; TCRdb's copy keeps in-frame clones and lacks some. Of about 85,000 clones detected, less than 90% appear once; the ten largest clones hold 7.5% to 8%. The specimen was blood. These receptor sequences come from a woman between 55 and 75 years old in good health. Each CDR3 is given with its conserved first and last residue. The order of the fields is V gene, D gene, J gene, clone size, CDR3 protein, CDR3 DNA. A D gene is named only where the DNA matches it firmly. Not every row has a clone size; where given, it reads once, few, many or a size class.

TRBV3-1/TRBV3-2	TRBD1	TRBJ2-5	-	CASSRREIRDRGETQYF	TGTGCCAGCAGCCGCCGGGAGATCCGGGACAGGGGAGAGACCCAGTACTTC
TRBV10-3	TRBD2	TRBJ2-5	-	CAIRTGLAGIQETQYF	TGTGCCATCAGGACCGGACTAGCGGGGATCCAAGAGACCCAGTACTTC
TRBV30	-	TRBJ1-1	-	CAWRGRSEAFF	TGTGCCTGGAGAGGGAGGTCTGAAGCTTTCTTT
TRBV2	-	TRBJ1-1	-	CASSEYNEAFF	TGTGCCAGCAGTGAATATAATGAAGCTTTCTTT
TRBV3-1/TRBV3-2	TRBD1	TRBJ1-3	-	CASSHRTGSGNTIYF	TGTGCCAGCAGCCATAGGACAGGCTCTGGAAACACCATATATTTT
TRBV5-4	TRBD1	TRBJ2-3	-	CASSRRDSRTDTQYF	TGTGCCAGCAGCCGCCGGGACAGCCGCACAGATACGCAGTATTTT
TRBV5-1	TRBD2	TRBJ2-2	-	CASSTSGANTGELFF	TGCGCCAGCAGCACAAGCGGGGCGAACACCGGGGAGCTGTTTTTT
TRBV2	TRBD2	TRBJ2-3	-	CASSLAGSTDTQYF	TGTGCCAGCAGCCTAGCGGGAAGCACAGATACGCAGTATTTT
TRBV12-3/TRBV12-4	-	TRBJ2-2	-	CASRAQGYSELFF	TGTGCCAGCAGAGCACAGGGTTACTCGGAGCTGTTTTTT
TRBV2	-	TRBJ2-2	-	CASSEQPPNTGELFF	TGTGCCAGCAGTGAACAGCCGCCGAACACCGGGGAGCTGTTTTTT
TRBV6-2/TRBV6-3	TRBD2	TRBJ2-3	-	CASSKGLEESTDTQYF	TGTGCCAGCAGTAAGGGACTAGAGGAGAGCACAGATACGCAGTATTTT
TRBV30	-	TRBJ1-1	medium-sized	CAWSWQGKTEAFF	TGTGCCTGGAGTTGGCAGGGGAAGACTGAAGCTTTCTTT
TRBV28	TRBD1	TRBJ1-2	-	CASSLLTGGEGYTF	TGTGCCAGCAGTTTATTGACAGGGGGAGAAGGCTACACCTTC
TRBV7-2	-	TRBJ1-2	-	CASSLAQGSYGHTF	TGTGCCAGCAGCTTAGCGCAGGGGAGCTATGGCCACACCTTC
TRBV12-3/TRBV12-4	-	TRBJ1-1	medium-sized	CASSLTTPRAFF	TGTGCCAGCAGCTTGACGACCCCCAGGGCTTTCTTT
TRBV6-6	-	TRBJ1-1	-	CASSYDGVGTEAFF	TGTGCCAGCAGTTACGACGGGGTAGGCACTGAAGCTTTCTTT
TRBV25-1	TRBD1	TRBJ1-2	-	CASSETTGGNYGYTF	TGTGCCAGCAGTGAAACAACAGGGGGCAACTATGGCTACACCTTC